A single sample gave rise to the 29 T cell receptor beta chains below, sequenced in a study of early T cells in non-severe SARS-CoV-2 infection. TCRdb reprocessed the 5' RACE reads via MiXCR and lists one record per CDR3 protein. The table lists tens of thousands of distinct CDR3 sequences, more than 10% of them singletons, with around 4.8% in the top ten. Here the sequenced sample was whole blood, taken at baseline. These receptors came from an adult who was a healthcare worker with PCR-confirmed SARS-CoV-2 infection or an uninfected control (not recorded which).

This clonotype has at least ten counts. The chain links TRBV6-6 to TRBJ2-7; maybe TRBD1 (6 bases). CDR1 and CDR2 from the germline V gene are MNHNY and SVGAGI (reference sequence). With 2 bases removed from V and 2 bases from J, the gap between germline ends came to 13 bases. The CDR3 has 15 residues. DNA of the CDR3: TGTGCCAGCAGTTACCGGACAGATACTACCTACGAGCAGTACTTC. It yields the protein CASSYRTDTTYEQYF.

The V gene is TRBV27, the J gene TRBJ2-4; either TRBD1 or TRBD2 may fit D (5 bases each). Germline V gene sequence: CDR1 MNHEY, CDR2 SMNVEV (reference sequence). The ends were cut back, 5 bases at V and 3 bases at J, with 17 bases in the middle. This CDR3 is built from 16 residues. The CDR3 spells CASSARGGVFKNIQYF. As DNA, the CDR3 is TGTGCCAGCAGTGCCCGTGGGGGTGTCTTCAAAAACATTCAGTACTTC.

In this sample, this clonotype turned up many times. J is TRBJ1-1 and V is TRBV29-1; TRBD1 is a possible D gene (5 bases). V was clipped by 5 bases and J by 4 bases, with 8 bases between them. CDR3 size: 11 residues. Germline CDR1 SQVTM, CDR2 ANQGSEA. The DNA of the CDR3 is TGCAGCGTTAGAAGGGGCACTGAAGCTTTCTTT. Its protein product is CSVRRGTEAFF.

The chain combines TRBV7-9 with TRBJ2-5; D might be TRBD1 or TRBD2, each matching 6 bases. The V end was cut by 5 bases, the J end by 4 bases, with 11 bases between. CDR3 length: 13 amino acids. Germline assignment: CDR1 SEHNR and CDR2 FQNEAQ (reference sequence). The CDR3 sequence: CASSRGQGETQYF. CDR3 nucleotide sequence: TGTGCCAGCAGCCGGGGGCAAGGAGAGACCCAGTACTTC.

The rearrangement links TRBV29-1 to TRBJ2-3; 7 bases match TRBD1. CDR1 SQVTM and CDR2 ANQGSEA come from the germline V gene. The CDR3 covers 12 residues. V lost 7 bases and J lost 1; bases outside the gene matches: 2. CDR3 protein: CSGTGRTDTQYF. The CDR3 DNA follows: TGCAGCGGGACAGGACGCACAGATACGCAGTATTTT.

At least ten counts were recorded for this clonotype. The chain is built from TRBV5-5 and TRBJ1-5; 7 nucleotides agree with TRBD1. CDR1 is SGHKS and CDR2 is YYEKEE in the germline V gene (reference sequence). With V trimmed by 1 base and J by 9 bases, 10 bases remained unmatched. The CDR3 has 15 amino acids. The CDR3 loop is CASSLYQGETWPQHF. The CDR3, as DNA: TGTGCCAGCAGCTTGTACCAGGGGGAGACTTGGCCCCAGCATTTT.

The CDR3: CASSPPAEETQYF. Here the CDR3 DNA reads TGTGCCAGCAGCCCCCCCGCAGAGGAGACCCAGTACTTC. The chain employs TRBV5-4 and TRBJ2-5; D unresolved. The CDR3 extends over 13 amino acids. CDR1 and CDR2 (germline): SGHNT, YYREEE (reference sequence). Trimming removed 4 bases from V and 5 bases from J, with 12 bases in between.

The chain couples TRBV19 to TRBJ2-4; TRBD2 aligns across 11 bases. This CDR3 spans 19 amino acids. Per the germline V gene, CDR1 is LNHDA and CDR2 is SQIVND (reference sequence). V gave up 6 bases and J gave up 0 bases; unmatched junction bases: 13. This chain's CDR3 is CASSPLLTSGALAKNIQYF. The DNA of the CDR3 is TGTGCCAGTAGCCCCCTCCTGACTAGCGGGGCCTTAGCCAAAAACATTCAGTACTTC.

This clonotype was recorded many times. V usage is TRBV14 and J usage is TRBJ2-3; TRBD2 aligns across 8 bases. Per the germline V gene, CDR1 is SGHDN and CDR2 is FVKESK. V was clipped by 5 bases and J by 0 bases; unmatched bases: 4. CDR3 size: 15 residues. In DNA form, the CDR3 reads TGTGCCAGCAGCAGACTAGCGACTAGCACAGATACGCAGTATTTT. Its protein is CASSRLATSTDTQYF.

This clonotype has just a few counts. V gene TRBV7-6 combines with J gene TRBJ1-1, with D perhaps matching TRBD1 (5 bases). The V gene lost 4 bases and the J gene lost 6 bases, with 12 bases spanning the gap. CDR3 length: 13 residues. Germline loops: CDR1 SGHVS, CDR2 FNYEAQ. The CDR3, as DNA: TGTGCCAGCAGCTCGATGGGGGTTCCTGAAGCTTTCTTT. Amino acid sequence: CASSSMGVPEAFF.

This clonotype was seen more than once but under ten times. V is TRBV27 and J is TRBJ2-3; tentatively, D is TRBD2 (6 bases). The CDR3 length is 14 residues. Germline CDR1 is MNHEY and CDR2 is SMNVEV (reference sequence). V was trimmed by 5 bases and J by 2 bases, leaving 11 bases between them. The CDR3 loop is CASSPWGDTDTQYF. In nucleotides, the CDR3 is TGTGCCAGCAGTCCATGGGGGGACACAGATACGCAGTATTTT.

This clonotype has a handful of counts. The rearrangement joins TRBV5-1 to TRBJ2-6; no reliable D call. Germline lookup yields CDR1 SGHRS and CDR2 YFSETQ. This CDR3 spans 15 amino acids. Trimming left V 2 bases short and J 0 bases short, with 6 bases between. The CDR3 here is CASSFQHSGANVLTF. The CDR3 DNA reads TGCGCCAGCAGCTTCCAGCACTCTGGGGCCAACGTCCTGACTTTC.

The CDR3, as DNA: TGTGCCAGCAGCCAAGGGCAGGGAGACTGGCAGTTCTTC. It is translated as CASSQGQGDWQFF. The chain couples TRBV14 to TRBJ2-1; D assignment may be TRBD1 or TRBD2 (5 bases each). The CDR3 has 13 residues. Trimming took 1 base from V and 12 from J, leaving 13 bases between them. Germline V gives CDR1 SGHDN, CDR2 FVKESK.

The table lists this clonotype with many counts. The rearrangement joins TRBV14 to TRBJ1-1; D perhaps matches TRBD1 (5 bases). CDR1 and CDR2 (germline): SGHDN, FVKESK. The CDR3 runs 13 residues. V dropped 0 bases and J dropped 9 bases, with 11 bases sitting between them. CDR3: CASSQDLEGKAFF. The CDR3 DNA reads TGTGCCAGCAGCCAAGATCTGGAGGGGAAAGCTTTCTTT. Supplemented by reference TRBV14 and TRBJ1-1, the full variable domain reads EAGVTQFPSHSVIEKGQTVTLRCDPISGHDNLYWYRRVMGKEIKFLLHFVKESKQDESGMPNNRFLAERTGGTYSTLKVQPAELEDSGVYFCASSQDLEGKAFFGQGTRLTVV.

This clonotype has ten or more counts. V usage is TRBV12-3 or TRBV12-4 and J usage is TRBJ2-3; D assignment may be TRBD1 or TRBD2 (5 bases each). V shed 6 bases and J shed 6 bases, with 16 bases lying between them. The CDR3 is made up of 14 amino acids. CDR3 in amino acids: CASSPGTTADTQYF. The CDR3 DNA sequence: TGTGCCAGCAGCCCCGGGACCACTGCGGATACGCAGTATTTT.

The rearrangement uses TRBV5-1 and TRBJ2-5, with TRBD2 matching 11 bases. This CDR3 contains 16 residues. V lost 1 base and J lost 4; bases outside the gene matches: 6. The germline CDR1 and CDR2 sequences are SGHRS and YFSETQ. The CDR3 sequence is CASSLSTSGSRETQYF. CDR3 bases: TGCGCCAGCAGCTTGAGCACTAGCGGGAGTCGAGAGACCCAGTACTTC.

This clonotype showed up just a few times. This sequence joins TRBV29-1 and TRBJ2-7; D unresolved. V lost 7 bases and J 3 bases, leaving 10 bases between the germline ends. The germline V gene encodes CDR1 SQVTM and CDR2 ANQGSEA. The CDR3 loop spans 11 amino acids. As DNA, the CDR3 is TGCAGCGCCCGGACGAGCTACGAGCAGTACTTC. This translates into CSARTSYEQYF.

This chain joins TRBV7-2 and TRBJ2-1; D possibly corresponds to TRBD1 (6 bases). The CDR3 covers 16 residues. The V and J ends lost 5 bases and 3 bases respectively, with 17 bases between them. The germline V gene has CDR1 SGHTA and CDR2 FQGNSA. The CDR3 sequence: CASSLTGTPGYNEQFF. CDR3 DNA sequence: TGTGCCAGCAGCCTAACAGGGACACCGGGCTACAATGAGCAGTTCTTC.

The V gene is TRBV10-2, the J gene TRBJ1-1; 9 bases line up with TRBD1. Looked up from germline, CDR1 is WSHSY and CDR2 is SAAADI. The trim removed 7 bases at V and 3 bases at J, leaving 6 bases unmatched. This CDR3 has 14 amino acids. The CDR3 is CASKGQGWYTEAFF. The DNA for the CDR3 is TGCGCCAGCAAAGGACAGGGGTGGTACACTGAAGCTTTCTTT.

The V gene is TRBV20-1, the J gene TRBJ2-5, with 8 bases identical to TRBD2. The V gene end was trimmed by 6 bases and the J gene end by 0 bases; junction bases not matched to a gene: 6. Germline CDR1 DFQATT, CDR2 SNEGSKA (reference sequence). The length of the CDR3 is 14 residues. DNA of the CDR3: TGCAGTGCCCAGAGCGGGAGCGACCAAGAGACCCAGTACTTC. It encodes CSAQSGSDQETQYF.

V usage is TRBV12-3 or TRBV12-4 and J usage is TRBJ1-1; D might be TRBD1 (5 bases). The CDR3 contains 13 residues. V shed 6 bases and J shed 0 bases, with 8 bases lying between them. CDR3 coding DNA: TGTGCCAGCAGGCAGACAGTGAACACTGAAGCTTTCTTT. It translates to CASRQTVNTEAFF.

The chain joins TRBV6-6 to TRBJ2-1, with 7 positions matching TRBD1. The length of the CDR3 is 15 residues. Germline V gene sequence: CDR1 MNHNY, CDR2 SVGAGI (reference sequence). V shed 0 bases, J shed 4 bases, and the junction held 3 bases outside the gene matches. The CDR3 loop is CASSYSGQVYNEQFF. The CDR3 coding sequence is TGTGCCAGCAGTTACTCAGGACAGGTTTACAATGAGCAGTTCTTC.

The rearrangement links TRBV30 to TRBJ2-7; perhaps TRBD2 as D (5 bases). Per germline, CDR1 GTSNPN and CDR2 SVGIG (reference sequence). V lost 3 bases to trimming and J lost 3 bases, with 18 bases between them. The CDR3 loop spans 15 amino acids. CDR3 sequence: CAWSGKSGLNYEQYF. The CDR3 nucleotides are TGTGCCTGGAGCGGCAAAAGCGGCCTGAACTACGAGCAGTACTTC. Complete variable domain (other parts from reference TRBV30 and TRBJ2-7): SQTIHQWPATLVQPVGSPLSLECTVEGTSNPNLYWYRQAAGRGLQLLFYSVGIGQISSEVPQNLSASRPQDRQFILSSKKLLLSDSGFYLCAWSGKSGLNYEQYFGPGTRLTVT.

This clonotype came up many times. The chain couples TRBV5-6 to TRBJ2-7; 13 nucleotides align to TRBD2. The CDR3 has 15 amino acids. The V segment lost 2 bases and the J segment 3 bases; nucleotides outside the gene matches: 2. Germline V gene lookup returns CDR1 SGHDT and CDR2 YYEEEE. Here the CDR3 reads CASSLRTSGGYEQYF. The DNA of the CDR3 is TGTGCCAGCAGCTTAAGGACTAGCGGGGGCTACGAGCAGTACTTC.

This clonotype showed up just a few times. V gene TRBV7-8 combines with J gene TRBJ2-7, with unresolved D. The CDR3 has 12 amino acids. Per the germline V gene, CDR1 is SGHVS and CDR2 is FQNEAQ. V was cut by 4 bases and J by 6 bases, with 10 bases left in between. The CDR3 sequence: CASSSTYGEQYF. CDR3 DNA sequence: TGTGCCAGCAGCTCCACTTACGGCGAGCAGTACTTC.

This clonotype has a count of ten or more. The chain couples TRBV6-5 to TRBJ2-7; 7 bases fit TRBD1. The germline CDR1 and CDR2 sequences are MNHEY and SVGAGI. This CDR3 comprises 14 residues. After removal of 5 bases from V and 5 bases from J, the junction contained 9 bases not matched to a gene. CDR3 sequence reads: CASSTRDRRNEQYF. The CDR3 nucleotides are TGTGCCAGCAGTACCCGGGACAGAAGGAACGAGCAGTACTTC.

This clonotype was detected ten times or more. The CDR3 here is CASKTGELFF. As DNA, the CDR3 is TGTGCCAGTAAAACCGGGGAGCTGTTTTTT. This chain connects TRBV21-1 to TRBJ2-2. TRBV21-1 is a pseudogene segment. CDR3 length: 10 amino acids.

This clonotype was counted a few times. This sequence joins TRBV5-1 and TRBJ1-6, with D uncertain. CDR1 is SGHRS, CDR2 YFSETQ, per germline. V gave up 0 bases and J gave up 0 bases, with 7 bases separating them. The CDR3 extends over 16 amino acids. This CDR3 reads CASSLAVSSYNSPLHF. The CDR3 DNA is TGCGCCAGCAGCTTGGCAGTCAGCTCCTATAATTCACCCCTCCACTTT. The full variable domain, completed using reference TRBV5-1 and TRBJ1-6, is KAGVTQTPRYLIKTRGQQVTLSCSPISGHRSVSWYQQTPGQGLQFLFEYFSETQRNKGNFPGRFSGRQFSNSRSEMNVSTLELGDSALYLCASSLAVSSYNSPLHFGNGTRLTVT.

The rearrangement links TRBV11-2 to TRBJ2-2; D gene unclear. The CDR3 has 17 amino acids. The ends were cut back, 0 bases at V and 1 base at J, with 12 bases in the middle. Per the germline V gene, CDR1 is SGHAT and CDR2 is FQNNGV. This CDR3 is CASSLEPEVGNTGELFF. The CDR3 DNA is TGTGCCAGCAGCTTAGAGCCAGAGGTGGGGAACACCGGGGAGCTGTTTTTT. The full variable domain, in which reference TRBV11-2 and TRBJ2-2 provide the parts outside the CDR3, is EAGVAQSPRYKIIEKRQSVAFWCNPISGHATLYWYQQILGQGPKLLIQFQNNGVVDDSQLPKDRFSAERLKGVDSTLKIQPAKLEDSAVYLCASSLEPEVGNTGELFFGEGSRLTVL.